These T cell receptor beta chains were read from a single sample in a study of shared clonotypes between healthy human individuals. Data came from immunoSEQ multiplex PCR; TCRdb stores just in-frame clones and leaves some out. The sample yields about 1 million clones, about 74% seen once. The material sequenced was memory CD4+ T cells sorted from blood. All receptors come from a man aged 18 to 29 in good health. CDR3s include the opening cysteine and the closing phenylalanine or tryptophan. D genes are given only for firm matches. Some rows have no size entry. The others give once, few or many, or a class for an expanded clone.

abundance	d_gene	v_gene	j_gene	CDR3aa	CDR3nt
NA	NA	TRBV10-3	TRBJ2-3	CAISEALSTDTQYF	TGTGCCATCAGTGAAGCGCTTAGCACAGATACGCAGTATTTT
NA	NA	TRBV5-6	TRBJ1-1	CASSLLGTSAFF	TGTGCCAGCAGCTTGTTGGGGACATCGGCTTTCTTT
NA	TRBD2	TRBV19	TRBJ2-5	CASSITSGEETQYF	TGTGCCAGTAGTATCACTAGCGGAGAAGAGACCCAGTACTTC
NA	TRBD1	TRBV10-1	TRBJ2-7	CASSKGRTGEDEQYF	TGCGCCAGCAGCAAAGGTAGGACAGGGGAAGACGAGCAGTACTTC
many	TRBD1	TRBV6-6	TRBJ1-6	CASRTTGDNSPLHF	TGTGCCAGCAGGACAACAGGGGATAATTCACCCCTCCACTTT
NA	NA	TRBV5-4	TRBJ1-1	CASSLGGHLNTEAFF	TGTGCCAGCAGCTTAGGGGGACACCTGAACACTGAAGCTTTCTTT
few	NA	TRBV6-6	TRBJ1-4	CASSNEKLFF	TGTGCCAGCAGTAATGAAAAACTGTTTTTT
NA	NA	TRBV11-1	TRBJ2-2	CASSPPGSATGELFF	TGTGCCAGCAGCCCTCCCGGGTCCGCCACCGGGGAGCTGTTTTTT
NA	NA	TRBV4-3	TRBJ2-2	CASSWGADTGELFF	TGCGCCAGCAGCTGGGGGGCCGACACCGGGGAGCTGTTTTTT
many	NA	TRBV7-9	TRBJ2-5	CASSPPRRETQYF	TGTGCCAGCAGCCCCCCCCGTAGGGAGACCCAGTACTTC
NA	NA	TRBV6-5	TRBJ2-1	CASRNGPSGAQFF	TGTGCCAGCAGGAACGGACCCAGCGGAGCGCAGTTCTTC
NA	TRBD2	TRBV11-2	TRBJ2-5	CASTKGTSVETQYF	TGTGCCAGCACCAAGGGGACTAGCGTGGAGACCCAGTACTTC
NA	TRBD2	TRBV28	TRBJ2-5	CASSLLAGANAEETQYF	TGTGCCAGCAGTTTGCTAGCGGGGGCGAACGCAGAAGAGACCCAGTACTTC
once	TRBD1	TRBV5-1	TRBJ2-1	CASSYGDSYNEQFF	TGCGCCAGCAGCTACGGGGACAGCTACAATGAGCAGTTCTTC
NA	NA	TRBV11-3	TRBJ2-5	CASSLGTLPQETQYF	TGTGCCAGCAGCTTAGGGACTCTTCCCCAAGAGACCCAGTACTTC
NA	NA	TRBV25-1	TRBJ1-1	CASSEVGVEAFF	TGTGCCAGCAGTGAGGTGGGGGTTGAAGCTTTCTTT
NA	TRBD1	TRBV2	TRBJ1-1	CASGKTGSTEALF	TGTGCCAGCGGAAAGACAGGGTCCACTGAAGCTCTCTTT
NA	NA	TRBV7-2	TRBJ2-5	CASSLVSSRETQYF	TGTGCCAGCAGCTTAGTGTCTAGCCGGGAGACCCAGTACTTC
NA	TRBD1	TRBV6-1	TRBJ1-1	CASGGQGRTEAFF	TGTGCCAGCGGCGGACAGGGAAGAACTGAAGCTTTCTTT
NA	NA	TRBV5-5	TRBJ2-5	CASSSGPDGETQYF	TGTGCCAGCAGCAGCGGGCCAGATGGGGAGACCCAGTACTTC
NA	TRBD2	TRBV30	TRBJ2-6	CAGGGAPSGANVLTF	TGTGCCGGGGGAGGGGCACCCTCTGGGGCCAACGTCCTGACTTTC
NA	TRBD2	TRBV5-1	TRBJ2-3	CASSPELAGATDTQYF	TGCGCCAGCAGCCCGGAACTAGCGGGGGCCACAGATACGCAGTATTTT
NA	TRBD2	TRBV5-4	TRBJ2-3	CASSIAGGPRTDTQYF	TGTGCCAGCAGCATAGCGGGAGGGCCTCGAACAGATACGCAGTATTTT
NA	NA	TRBV27	TRBJ1-5	CASSSLNQPQHF	TGTGCCAGCAGTTCCCTCAATCAGCCCCAGCATTTT
NA	NA	TRBV18	TRBJ1-1	CASSGQGGRAEAFF	TGTGCCAGCTCAGGCCAAGGGGGTCGGGCTGAAGCTTTCTTT
NA	NA	TRBV5-6	TRBJ1-2	CASSSVGQPLSRYTF	TGTGCCAGCAGCTCGGTTGGACAGCCGCTTAGTCGCTACACCTTC
NA	TRBD2	TRBV5-5	TRBJ2-1	CASSERLAGYNEQFF	TGTGCCAGCAGCGAACGACTAGCGGGATACAATGAGCAGTTCTTC
few	NA	TRBV6-1	TRBJ1-1	CASRLGQGAQAFF	TGTGCCAGCAGACTAGGCCAGGGCGCTCAAGCTTTCTTT
many	NA	TRBV14	TRBJ2-7	CASSQDNLRVREQYF	TGTGCCAGCAGCCAAGATAATTTAAGAGTACGGGAGCAGTACTTC
many	NA	TRBV6-1	TRBJ1-1	CASEGRVNTEAFF	TGTGCCAGCGAAGGGAGGGTGAACACTGAAGCTTTCTTT
once	TRBD1	TRBV7-3	TRBJ2-1	CASSLGTGGNEQFF	TGTGCCAGCAGCTTAGGCACAGGGGGCAATGAGCAGTTCTTC
many	NA	TRBV2	TRBJ2-2	CASVVGDGELFF	TGTGCCAGCGTTGTCGGGGACGGGGAGCTGTTTTTT
NA	NA	TRBV5-1	TRBJ1-2	CASSSLTGFGYGYTF	TGCGCCAGCAGCTCCCTCACAGGGTTTGGCTATGGCTACACCTTC
NA	NA	TRBV18	TRBJ2-2	CASSPRQGSNTGELFF	TGTGCCAGCTCACCTCGGCAGGGCTCGAACACCGGGGAGCTGTTTTTT
NA	NA	TRBV30	TRBJ1-5	CAWSVGALNQPQHF	TGTGCCTGGAGTGTCGGGGCCCTGAATCAGCCCCAGCATTTT
NA	TRBD1	TRBV5-1	TRBJ2-3	CASSGGTALVQYF	TGCGCCAGCAGCGGTGGGACAGCCCTGGTCCAGTATTTT
NA	NA	TRBV28	TRBJ2-2	CASERTAGELFF	TGTGCCAGTGAAAGGACGGCCGGGGAGCTGTTTTTT
few	NA	TRBV2	TRBJ1-5	CASAMNEGQPQHF	TGTGCCAGCGCGATGAATGAGGGACAGCCCCAGCATTTT
NA	TRBD1	TRBV5-1	TRBJ2-5	CASSRTGDQETQYF	TGCGCCAGCAGCAGGACAGGGGATCAAGAGACCCAGTACTTC
once	NA	TRBV15	TRBJ2-5	CATSRDSVRGQETQYF	TGTGCCACCAGCAGAGATTCTGTAAGGGGTCAAGAGACCCAGTACTTC
NA	NA	TRBV5-1	TRBJ2-5	CASAVHSETQYF	TGCGCCAGCGCGGTCCACAGTGAGACCCAGTACTTC
NA	TRBD1	TRBV6-5	TRBJ2-5	CASSKGQVQETQYF	TGTGCCAGCAGTAAGGGACAGGTGCAAGAGACCCAGTACTTC
once	TRBD2	TRBV11-2	TRBJ2-2	CASSAGGGVAGELFF	TGTGCCAGCAGCGCGGGGGGTGGTGTGGCCGGGGAGCTGTTTTTT
NA	NA	TRBV18	TRBJ2-5	CASSPNTGYQETQYF	TGTGCCAGCTCACCGAACACAGGGTATCAAGAGACCCAGTACTTC
NA	TRBD1	TRBV6-6	TRBJ2-7	CASSYDRAYEQYF	TGTGCCAGCAGTTACGACAGGGCCTACGAGCAGTACTTC
NA	NA	TRBV14	TRBJ1-1	CASSLDPMGDHF	TGTGCCAGCAGCCTGGACCCGATGGGGGATCACTTT
few	NA	TRBV29-1	TRBJ1-1	CSVSGGGRTEAFF	TGCAGCGTTTCGGGGGGTGGCAGGACTGAAGCTTTCTTT
few	TRBD1	TRBV19	TRBJ2-3	CASSRTGRDTQYF	TGTGCCAGTAGTAGGACAGGCCGAGATACGCAGTATTTT
NA	NA	TRBV6-5	TRBJ2-7	CASRGAIGKQYF	TGTGCCAGCAGGGGGGCGATCGGCAAGCAGTACTTC
NA	TRBD1	TRBV19	TRBJ1-2	CASSLGQGLQGYTF	TGTGCCAGTAGTCTGGGACAGGGGCTACAAGGCTACACCTTC
NA	NA	TRBV7-2	TRBJ2-1	CASSLNGKDEQFF	TGTGCCAGCAGCTTAAACGGGAAGGATGAGCAGTTCTTC
NA	NA	TRBV10-3	TRBJ1-1	CAISDPGGGPLDTTAFF	TGTGCCATCAGTGACCCGGGTGGAGGGCCCTTGGATACCACAGCTTTCTTT
NA	NA	TRBV7-9	TRBJ2-5	CASSLYQGQETQYF	TGTGCCAGCAGCTTGTACCAGGGGCAAGAGACCCAGTACTTC
NA	NA	TRBV5-1	TRBJ2-7	CASSPWGISGEQYF	TGCGCCAGCAGCCCCTGGGGGATTAGCGGCGAGCAGTACTTC
NA	NA	TRBV7-2	TRBJ2-2	CASREGSNTGELFF	TGTGCCAGCAGAGAGGGTTCGAACACCGGGGAGCTGTTTTTT
NA	TRBD1	TRBV7-2	TRBJ2-7	CASRRDRGPYEQYF	TGTGCCAGCAGAAGGGACAGGGGTCCCTACGAGCAGTACTTC
NA	NA	TRBV6-1	TRBJ1-1	CASRTTGNTEAFF	TGTGCCAGCAGAACGACAGGGAACACTGAAGCTTTCTTT
NA	TRBD1	TRBV7-2	TRBJ1-2	CASSADRGGYTF	TGTGCCAGCAGCGCAGACAGGGGCGGCTACACCTTC
NA	TRBD1	TRBV19	TRBJ2-5	CASSFGAPGTGGRGWQETQYF	TGTGCCAGTAGTTTCGGCGCCCCTGGGACAGGGGGCCGAGGTTGGCAAGAGACCCAGTACTTC